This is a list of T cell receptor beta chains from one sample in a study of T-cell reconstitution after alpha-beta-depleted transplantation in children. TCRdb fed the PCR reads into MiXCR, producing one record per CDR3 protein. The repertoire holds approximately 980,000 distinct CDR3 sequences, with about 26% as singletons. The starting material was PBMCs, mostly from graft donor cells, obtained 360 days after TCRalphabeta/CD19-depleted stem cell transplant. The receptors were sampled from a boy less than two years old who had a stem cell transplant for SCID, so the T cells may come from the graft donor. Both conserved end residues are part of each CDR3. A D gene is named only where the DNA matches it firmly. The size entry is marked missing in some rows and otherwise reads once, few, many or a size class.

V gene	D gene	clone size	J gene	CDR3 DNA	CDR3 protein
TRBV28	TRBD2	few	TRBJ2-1	TGTGCCAGCAGTCCCCGGGGGGGCGGGAATGAGCAGTTCTTC	CASSPRGGGNEQFF
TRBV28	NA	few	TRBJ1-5	TGTGCCAGCAGTTTTAGAAGGGGACGCCAGCATTTT	CASSFRRGRQHF
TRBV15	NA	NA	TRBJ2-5	TGTGCCACCAGCAGAGGGACGCGACAAGAGACCCAGTACTTC	CATSRGTRQETQYF
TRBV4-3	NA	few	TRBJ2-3	TGCGCCAGCAGCCAAGATCTATGGGATACGCAGTATTTT	CASSQDLWDTQYF
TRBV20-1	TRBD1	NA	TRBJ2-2	TGCAGTGCTAACTACAGGGGGCTGAACACCGGGGAGCTGTTTTTT	CSANYRGLNTGELFF
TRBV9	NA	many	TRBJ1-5	TGTGCCAGCAGCCCCCTGGGGTGGTGGCCCCAGCATTTT	CASSPLGWWPQHF
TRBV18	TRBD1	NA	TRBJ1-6	TGTGCCAGCTCACCACCATTAGGGACAGGGGTTAAGCCCCTCCACTTT	CASSPPLGTGVKPLHF
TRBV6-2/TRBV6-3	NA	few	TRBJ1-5	TGTGCCAGCTGCCGAGTGGGAGCGGGGCCTCAGCCCCAGCATTTT	CASCRVGAGPQPQHF
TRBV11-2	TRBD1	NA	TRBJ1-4	TGTGCCAGCAGACTCGACAGGGGGCAGAGGACTAATGAAAAACTGTTTTTT	CASRLDRGQRTNEKLFF
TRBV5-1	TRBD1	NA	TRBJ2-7	TGCGCCAGCAGCTACTCGGGACAGTACTACGAGCAGTACTTC	CASSYSGQYYEQYF
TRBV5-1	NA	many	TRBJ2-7	TGTGCCAGCAGTCTCGACAGGCCTCCCTACGAGCAGTACTTC	CASSLDRPPYEQYF
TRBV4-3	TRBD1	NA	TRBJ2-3	TGCGCCAGCAGCCAAGATCCACAGGGGGCTAACACAGATACGCAGTATTTT	CASSQDPQGANTDTQYF
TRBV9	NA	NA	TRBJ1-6	TGTGCCAGCAGCGTAGACATAACCGGCGGTTCACCCCTCCACTTT	CASSVDITGGSPLHF
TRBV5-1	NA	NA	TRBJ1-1	TGCGCCAGCAGTTTGGGGGGCTCGGGGTTTAACACTGAAGCTTTCTTT	CASSLGGSGFNTEAFF
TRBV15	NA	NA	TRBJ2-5	TGTGCCACCAGCAGAGATAAATCCGTGCAAGAGACCCAGTACTTC	CATSRDKSVQETQYF
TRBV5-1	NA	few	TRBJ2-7	TGCGCCAGCGTCCGGGGGTGGCCCTACGAGCAGTACTTC	CASVRGWPYEQYF
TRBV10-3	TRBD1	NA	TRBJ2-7	TGTGCCATCTCGATGGGGACAGGGGCCTACGAGCAGTACTTC	CAISMGTGAYEQYF
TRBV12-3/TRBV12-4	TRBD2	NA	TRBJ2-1	TGTGCCAGCAGTCTACTAGCGGGGGGTATCAATGAGCAGTTCTTC	CASSLLAGGINEQFF
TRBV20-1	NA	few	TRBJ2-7	TGCAGTGCTAGAGATCAGAGGACAATCTACGAGCAGTACTTC	CSARDQRTIYEQYF
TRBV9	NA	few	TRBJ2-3	TGTGCCAGCAGCGTAACGGGGGTCGGGGGCTCCACAGATACGCAGTATTTT	CASSVTGVGGSTDTQYF
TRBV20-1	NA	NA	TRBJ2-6	TGCAGTGCTAGTCCGGGACCCAGCTCTGGGGCCAACGTCCTGACTTTC	CSASPGPSSGANVLTF
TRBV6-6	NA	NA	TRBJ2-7	TGTGCCAGCAGTGGGCCCGCGAATCAGTACTTC	CASSGPANQYF
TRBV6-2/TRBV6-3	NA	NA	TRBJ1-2	TGTGCCAGCAGTTCCCTAACCGGATTTCTATCGTCCGGCTATGACTACACCTTC	CASSSLTGFLSSGYDYTF
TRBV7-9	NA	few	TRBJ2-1	TGTGCCAGCACCGTCCCCCAGGGGTACAATGAGCAGTTCTTC	CASTVPQGYNEQFF
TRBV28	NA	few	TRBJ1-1	TGTGCCAGCAGTTTATTCTATGGCGACTCGCGCACTGAAGCTTTCTTT	CASSLFYGDSRTEAFF
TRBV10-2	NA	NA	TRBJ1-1	TGCGCCAGCAGTGCCTTCCACCACAGGGTTACCGGACCGCCTGAAGCTTTCTTT	CASSAFHHRVTGPPEAFF
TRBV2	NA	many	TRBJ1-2	TGTGCCAGCAGTGAACAGGGACAATATGGCTACACCTTC	CASSEQGQYGYTF
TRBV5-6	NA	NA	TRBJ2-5	TGTGCCAGCAGCCTCCAGGGAAGGGAAGAGACCCAGTACTTC	CASSLQGREETQYF
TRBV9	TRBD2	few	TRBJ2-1	TGTGCCAGCAGCATTAGCGGGGGGCGGGGCAATGAGCAGTTCTTC	CASSISGGRGNEQFF
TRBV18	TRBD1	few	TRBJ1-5	TGTGCCAGCTCGTTCACAGGGGTTTATCAGCCCCAGCATTTT	CASSFTGVYQPQHF
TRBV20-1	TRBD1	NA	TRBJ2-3	TGCAGTGCTAGGGGACAGGGGATGGAGGCAGGGGCAGATACGCAGTATTTT	CSARGQGMEAGADTQYF
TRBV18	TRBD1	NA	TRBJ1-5	TGTGCCAGCTCACCGGGACAGGGGATTACGCCCCAGCATTTT	CASSPGQGITPQHF
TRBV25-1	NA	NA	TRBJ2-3	TGTGCCAGCAGTGAAGGGCAGAACCTCCGCGGAGATACGCAGTATTTT	CASSEGQNLRGDTQYF
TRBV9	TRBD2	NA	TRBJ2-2	TGTGCCAGCAGCGTAGAAAAGGGGACTAGCGGGACCGGGGAGCTGTTTTTT	CASSVEKGTSGTGELFF
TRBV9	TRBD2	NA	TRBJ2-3	TGTGCCAGCAGCGTAGAGGCGGGGGGGGGCACAGATACGCAGTATTTT	CASSVEAGGGTDTQYF
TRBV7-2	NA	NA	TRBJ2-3	TGTGCCTCCAAAATTCAAGAGAGCACAGATACGCAGTATTTT	CASKIQESTDTQYF
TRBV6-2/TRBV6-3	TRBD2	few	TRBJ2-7	TGTGCCAGCAGTTCCGAGGGAGTCACTAGCGGGGGGCCTCTAGAGGACTACGAGCAGTACTTC	CASSSEGVTSGGPLEDYEQYF
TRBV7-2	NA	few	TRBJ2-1	TGTGCCAGCAGCTTAGCGGTGAATACCCCACGGGATGAGCAGTTCTTC	CASSLAVNTPRDEQFF
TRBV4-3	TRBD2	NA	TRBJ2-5	TGCGCCAGCAGCCAAGATCGTGGCGGGGGGCCGCAAGAGACCCAGTACTTC	CASSQDRGGGPQETQYF
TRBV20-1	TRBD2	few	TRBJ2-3	TGCAGTGCTAGACGGACTAGCGGGGGGGCGGGCACAGATACGCAGTATTTT	CSARRTSGGAGTDTQYF
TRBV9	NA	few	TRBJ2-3	TGTGCCAGCAGCACCTCCCGGTGGGCTACCCCCACAGATACGCAGTATTTT	CASSTSRWATPTDTQYF
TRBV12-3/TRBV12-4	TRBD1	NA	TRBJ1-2	TGTGCCAGCAGTCTGACCGGGACAGGACGCTATGGCTACACCTTC	CASSLTGTGRYGYTF
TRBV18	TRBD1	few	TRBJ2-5	TGTGCCAGCTCTCCCCGACAGGGACCATACCAAGAGACCCAGTACTTC	CASSPRQGPYQETQYF
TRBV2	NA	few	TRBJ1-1	TGTGCCAGCGTACAGAAGAACACTGAAGCTTTCTTT	CASVQKNTEAFF
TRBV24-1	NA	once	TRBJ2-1	TGTGCCACCAGGGGGACTCTCAATGAGCAGTTCTTC	CATRGTLNEQFF
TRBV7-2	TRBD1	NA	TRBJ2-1	TGTGCCAGCAGCCTCGACGGACAGGGCTACAATGAGCAGTTCTTC	CASSLDGQGYNEQFF
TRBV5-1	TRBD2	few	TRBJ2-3	TGCGCCAGCAGAGGCCTAGCGGGGGCCCTGGGCACAGATACGCAGTATTTT	CASRGLAGALGTDTQYF
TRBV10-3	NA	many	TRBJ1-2	TGTGCCAGCTCAGTTAGCCCTTCTCTCTATGGCTACACCTTC	CASSVSPSLYGYTF
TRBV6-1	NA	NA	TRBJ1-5	TGTGCCAGCAGATCGGGTAGTAGGAGCAATCAGCCCCAGCATTTT	CASRSGSRSNQPQHF
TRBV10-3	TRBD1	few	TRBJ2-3	TGTGCCATCTTACAGGGGCCTCACACAGATACGCAGTATTTT	CAILQGPHTDTQYF
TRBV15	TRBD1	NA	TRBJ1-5	TGTGCCACCAGCAGAGATCTAGTCAGGGGGCAAAGCAATCAGCCCCAGCATTTT	CATSRDLVRGQSNQPQHF
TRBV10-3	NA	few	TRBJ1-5	TGTGCCATCAGTGAGTCAGAAGGATTAAATCAGCCCCAGCATTTT	CAISESEGLNQPQHF
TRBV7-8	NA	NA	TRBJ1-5	TGTGCCAGCAGCCCCGTGTCAGGGAGCAATCAGCCCCAGCATTTT	CASSPVSGSNQPQHF